The 19 T cell receptor beta chains in this list originate from one sample, sequenced in a study of blood T cell repertoires in COVID-19. The method was immunoSEQ multiplex PCR; TCRdb's version includes in-frame clones alone and lacks a portion of them. The table includes roughly 100,000 clones, around 88% detected once. Input material: peripheral blood. The origin of the receptors is a human donor in a cohort sampled during active COVID-19.

V is TRBV12-3 or TRBV12-4 and J is TRBJ1-1, with 9 nucleotides matching TRBD1. V lost 5 bases to trimming and J lost 5 bases; unmatched junction nucleotides: 3. CDR3 length equals 13 residues. CDR3 sequence reads: CASSGTGWTEAFF. Written as DNA, the CDR3 is TGTGCCAGCAGTGGGACAGGGTGGACTGAAGCTTTCTTT.

The chain uses TRBV5-1 and TRBJ2-1; 8 nucleotides agree with TRBD1. The CDR3 length is 13 residues. Germline trimming cut 7 bases from V and 0 bases from J; bases unmatched to any gene: 0. Per germline, CDR1 SGHRS and CDR2 YFSETQ. The CDR3 protein is CASDRGSYNEQFF. The CDR3 DNA is TGCGCCAGCGACAGGGGCTCCTACAATGAGCAGTTCTTC.

CDR3 DNA: TGTGCCAGCAGCTTGGCAGGGCTCGAGCCCCAGCATTTT. As protein: CASSLAGLEPQHF. The V call is TRBV5-6, the J call TRBJ1-5; weak D call: TRBD1 (5 bases). The length of the CDR3 is 13 residues. V lost 0 bases, J lost 8 bases, and 9 bases lay in between. The germline V gene has CDR1 SGHDT and CDR2 YYEEEE. The full variable domain, its missing parts supplied by reference TRBV5-6 and TRBJ1-5, is DAGVTQSPTHLIKTRGQQVTLRCSPKSGHDTVSWYQQALGQGPQFIFQYYEEEERQRGNFPDRFSGHQFPNYSSELNVNALLLGDSALYLCASSLAGLEPQHFGDGTRLSIL.

CDR3 bases: TGTGCCAGCAGTCCCGACAGGAGCAATCAGCCCCAGCATTTT. Amino acids: CASSPDRSNQPQHF. The chain uses TRBV27 and TRBJ1-5, with D possibly matching TRBD1 (6 bases). With 5 bases removed from V and 1 base from J, the gap between germline ends came to 9 bases. The CDR3 extends over 14 amino acids. Germline V gives CDR1 MNHEY, CDR2 SMNVEV (reference sequence).

This sequence joins TRBV24-1 and TRBJ2-3; tentative D call: TRBD1 (7 bases). V gave up 7 bases and J gave up 6 bases, with 16 bases separating them. Germline CDR1 is KGHDR and CDR2 is SFDVKD. CDR3 size: 14 residues. CDR3: CATSRPGGTDTQYF. CDR3 coding DNA: TGTGCCACCAGCCGCCCAGGGGGGACCGATACGCAGTATTTT.

The chain combines TRBV9 with TRBJ2-3; 13 bases are shared with TRBD2. CDR3 size: 18 residues. Per germline, CDR1 SGDLS and CDR2 YYNGEE. Losses at the gene ends were 0 bases for V and 5 bases for J; bases not matched to a gene: 9. DNA of the CDR3: TGTGCCAGCAGCGTAGGCGACGGGACTAGCGGGGTAGGAGATACGCAGTATTTT. This gives the protein CASSVGDGTSGVGDTQYF.

V usage is TRBV18 and J usage is TRBJ1-6; 10 bases align to TRBD1. The CDR3 runs 14 residues. CDR1 and CDR2 (germline): KGHSH, LQKENI. V shed 4 bases and J 7 bases; nucleotides not matched to a gene: 1. CDR3 nucleotides: TGTGCCAGCTCACAGGACAGGGGGAATTCACCCCTCCACTTT. It specifies CASSQDRGNSPLHF.

The chain links TRBV7-2 to TRBJ1-1; no reliable D call. Germline CDR1 reads SGHTA; CDR2 reads FQGNSA. With 4 bases removed from V and 11 bases from J, the gap between germline ends came to 20 bases. CDR3 size: 14 residues. The DNA for the CDR3 is TGTGCCAGCAGCTATGAAACGAGGAGGGCGTTGGCTTTCTTT. Translated, it gives CASSYETRRALAFF.

V usage is TRBV19 and J usage is TRBJ1-5; 7 nucleotides match TRBD1. CDR3 length equals 17 residues. Per germline, CDR1 LNHDA and CDR2 SQIVND (reference sequence). V lost 5 bases to trimming and J lost 2 bases; unmatched junction nucleotides: 12. The CDR3 loop is CASSHTYDRDGNQPQHF. In DNA form, the CDR3 reads TGTGCCAGTAGTCATACATACGACAGGGATGGCAATCAGCCCCAGCATTTT.

J is TRBJ2-7 and V is TRBV21-1; the table's D call, TRBD2, has no DNA check behind it. TRBV21-1 is designated a pseudogene. This CDR3 is built from 17 residues. The CDR3 loop reads CASSKALSGRASNEQYF. The DNA for the CDR3 is TGTGCCAGCAGCAAAGCGCTCAGCGGGAGGGCCAGCAACGAGCAGTACTTC.

The V call is TRBV6-6, the J call TRBJ1-5, with D possibly being TRBD1 (6 bases). CDR1 is MNHNY, CDR2 SVGAGI, per germline (reference sequence). V lost 6 bases and J 2 bases, leaving 17 bases between the germline ends. The length of the CDR3 is 16 residues. CDR3 region: CASRSSTGKGNQPQHF. CDR3 bases: TGTGCCAGCAGATCCTCTACAGGGAAAGGCAATCAGCCCCAGCATTTT.

CDR3: CASSLVGENQPQHF. The CDR3 region has the DNA TGCGCCAGCAGCTTGGTGGGAGAAAATCAGCCCCAGCATTTT. The rearrangement joins TRBV5-1 to TRBJ1-5; D is unresolved. Per germline, CDR1 SGHRS and CDR2 YFSETQ. The CDR3 is 14 residues long. Deletions cut 0 bases from V and 4 bases from J, with 8 bases between.

This chain links TRBV19 with TRBJ1-1; D gene unclear. The CDR3 extends over 13 amino acids. Looked up from germline, CDR1 is LNHDA and CDR2 is SQIVND (reference sequence). V dropped 3 bases and J dropped 1 base, with 6 bases sitting between them. CDR3 nucleotides: TGTGCCAGTAGTATGGGCCAGAACACTGAAGCTTTCTTT. This codes for CASSMGQNTEAFF.

The rearrangement links TRBV7-9 to TRBJ2-1; TRBD1 aligns across 9 bases. Germline CDR1 SEHNR, CDR2 FQNEAQ (reference sequence). J lost 7 bases, V lost 4 bases, and 8 bases had no gene match. The CDR3 spans 15 residues. CDR3 nucleotides: TGTGCCAGCAGCTACTACAGGGGGCGGCTGAATGAGCAGTTCTTC. It yields the protein CASSYYRGRLNEQFF.

The genes are TRBV5-5 and TRBJ1-6; 9 nucleotides agree with TRBD1. Losses at the gene ends were 4 bases for V and 12 bases for J; bases not matched to a gene: 14. This CDR3 region has 16 residues. Germline loops: CDR1 SGHKS, CDR2 YYEKEE (reference sequence). The CDR3 loop is CASSHTTGGRGLPLHF. The CDR3 bases are TGTGCCAGCAGCCATACTACAGGGGGCAGAGGTTTACCCCTCCACTTT.

The chain uses TRBV11-2 and TRBJ2-3, with 9 bases that match TRBD2. This CDR3 spans 15 amino acids. J gave up 1 base and V 4 bases, and 3 bases lay outside the gene matches. From germline, CDR1 is SGHAT and CDR2 FQNNGV. CDR3 bases: TGTGCCAGCAGCTCTCAGCGGGGGGGCACAGATACGCAGTATTTT. Amino acids: CASSSQRGGTDTQYF.

The V gene is TRBV7-7, the J gene TRBJ2-5, with 8 bases matching TRBD1. There are 17 residues in the CDR3. V lost 5 bases, J lost 0 bases, and 11 bases stayed unmatched. Germline assignment: CDR1 SSHAT and CDR2 FNYEAQ (reference sequence). The CDR3 DNA sequence: TGTGCCAGCAGCACCGGGGCCGGGACAGGCCACCAAGAGACCCAGTACTTC. Amino acids: CASSTGAGTGHQETQYF. Filled out from reference TRBV7-7 and TRBJ2-5, the complete variable domain reads GAGVSQSPRYKVTKRGQDVTLRCDPISSHATLYWYQQALGQGPEFLTYFNYEAQPDKSGLPSDRFSAERPEGSISTLTIQRTEQRDSAMYRCASSTGAGTGHQETQYFGPGTRLLVL.

The chain couples TRBV6-5 to TRBJ1-2, with 10 bases matching TRBD1. This CDR3 spans 14 amino acids. V lost 7 bases to trimming and J lost 6 bases; unmatched junction nucleotides: 8. Germline V gene data show CDR1 as MNHEY and CDR2 as SVGAGI. The CDR3 protein is CASKADRGLDGYTF. The CDR3 DNA sequence: TGTGCCAGCAAAGCCGACAGGGGGCTGGATGGCTACACCTTC.

This clone showed up just a few times. CDR3 amino acids: CASSQSGNRVGNTIYF. In nucleotides, the CDR3 is TGCGCCAGCAGTCAATCGGGGAACAGGGTTGGAAACACCATATATTTT. The chain links TRBV23-1 to TRBJ1-3; TRBD1 is a possible D gene (6 bases). TRBV23-1 is noted as an ORF with a role that remains uncertain. V was shortened by 0 bases and J by 3 bases, with 12 bases between the two germline ends. This CDR3 has 16 amino acids.